These 30 T cell receptor beta chains were sequenced from one sample in a study of T-cell reconstitution after alpha-beta-depleted transplantation in children. Unique molecular identifiers were used in preparing the TCRbeta library. A single record per CDR3 protein comes from TCRdb applying MiXCR to the PCR reads. The sample records some 640,000 distinct CDR3 sequences, roughly 17% being singletons. Source: PBMCs from the stem cell graft donor, taken from the stem cell graft. These receptors were taken from a human donor who donated a stem cell graft to a child with acute myeloid leukemia.

This clonotype was picked up a small number of times. CDR3 residues: CASSLGLHQETQYF. CDR3 DNA: TGTGCCAGCAGCTTAGGACTACACCAAGAGACCCAGTACTTC. The rearrangement uses TRBV7-2 and TRBJ2-5; D possibly corresponds to TRBD2 (5 bases). This CDR3 has 14 residues. The germline CDR1 and CDR2 sequences are SGHTA and FQGNSA. Trimming took off 1 base at V and 0 bases at J, with 6 bases between the two ends.

This clonotype has a count of ten or more. This chain connects TRBV7-2 to TRBJ2-7; TRBD1 aligns across 8 bases. The J segment lost 3 bases and the V segment lost 0 bases, leaving 4 bases of the junction unmatched. CDR3 length equals 15 residues. CDR1 and CDR2 (germline): SGHTA, FQGNSA. CDR3 sequence reads: CASSLAYGQGYEQYF. In DNA form, the CDR3 reads TGTGCCAGCAGCTTAGCGTACGGACAGGGCTACGAGCAGTACTTC.

The rearrangement joins TRBV4-2 to TRBJ1-2; 11 positions match TRBD1. The CDR3 sequence is 20 residues long. CDR1 is LGHNA, CDR2 YNFKEQ, per germline. The J segment lost 1 base and the V segment lost 6 bases, leaving 19 bases of the junction unmatched. CDR3 nucleotide sequence: TGTGCCAGCAGTACAGACCGAATGGGGGAGGACAGGGGGCTTAACTATGGCTACACCTTC. This encodes CASSTDRMGEDRGLNYGYTF.

This clonotype was seen a few times. The chain combines TRBV12-3 or TRBV12-4 with TRBJ1-5; D gene unclear. V lost 4 bases to trimming and J lost 5 bases, with 6 bases between them. The CDR3 is 12 residues long. The CDR3 DNA follows: TGTGCCAGCAGTTCTCGTTATCAGCCCCAGCATTTT. Its translation: CASSSRYQPQHF.

This clonotype was detected ten times or more. The chain links TRBV20-1 to TRBJ1-5; no reliable D call. The V end lost 2 bases, the J end lost 6 bases, and 20 bases lay between the germline ends. The germline V gene encodes CDR1 DFQATT and CDR2 SNEGSKA (reference sequence). This CDR3 spans 16 amino acids. The CDR3: CSARTPGPAAGQPQHF. CDR3 nucleotides: TGCAGTGCTAGAACTCCGGGCCCCGCTGCTGGTCAGCCCCAGCATTTT.

This clonotype was detected a few times. V is TRBV27 and J is TRBJ1-1, with 8 bases fitting TRBD1. CDR1 is MNHEY and CDR2 is SMNVEV in the germline V gene (reference sequence). V gave up 6 bases and J gave up 3 bases; unmatched junction bases: 9. The CDR3 has 15 amino acids. The CDR3 bases are TGTGCCAGCAGGGGGACACAGGGGGAGGACACTGAAGCTTTCTTT. Residues: CASRGTQGEDTEAFF.

This clonotype was found a few times. This chain joins TRBV5-1 and TRBJ2-2; possibly TRBD1 for D (6 bases). CDR1 is SGHRS and CDR2 is YFSETQ in the germline V gene. The CDR3 length is 15 residues. V lost 6 bases and J lost 0, with 12 bases in between. The CDR3 DNA reads as TGCGCCAGCAATCCCGAGGGGGCGAACACCGGGGAGCTGTTTTTT. It codes for CASNPEGANTGELFF. Full variable domain (missing parts from reference TRBV5-1 and TRBJ2-2): KAGVTQTPRYLIKTRGQQVTLSCSPISGHRSVSWYQQTPGQGLQFLFEYFSETQRNKGNFPGRFSGRQFSNSRSEMNVSTLELGDSALYLCASNPEGANTGELFFGEGSRLTVL.

This clonotype occurred a few times. The chain couples TRBV4-3 to TRBJ1-4; a possible D gene is TRBD1 (6 bases). V lost 3 bases, J lost 3 bases, and 14 bases lay in between. The CDR3 length is 16 residues. Per germline, CDR1 LGHNA and CDR2 YSLEER. The CDR3 nucleotides read TGCGCCAGCAGCCAGGCCTGGACAGCTTCTAATGAAAAACTGTTTTTT. This encodes CASSQAWTASNEKLFF.

This clonotype was counted between two and nine times. The CDR3 is CASSPPRLNYEQYV. Written as DNA, the CDR3 is TGTGCCAGCAGCCCCCCTCGGCTCAATTACGAGCAGTACGTC. The gene calls are TRBV5-8 and TRBJ2-7; D ambiguous. V lost 4 bases, J lost 4 bases, and 15 bases lay in between. Germline V gene data show CDR1 as SGHTS and CDR2 as YDEGEE. This CDR3 is 14 amino acids long.

The sample holds a few counts of this clonotype. This sequence joins TRBV4-3 and TRBJ1-3; D ambiguous. Trimming shortened V by 0 bases and J by 0 bases, and 9 bases separated the two germline ends. The CDR3 runs to 16 residues. Germline V gene sequence: CDR1 LGHNA, CDR2 YSLEER. CDR3 bases: TGCGCCAGCAGCCAAGAATCCGGACCCTCTGGAAACACCATATATTTT. Amino acid sequence: CASSQESGPSGNTIYF.

This clonotype was found many times. This rearrangement joins TRBV20-1 to TRBJ1-5; no definite D call. The germline gives CDR1 DFQATT, CDR2 SNEGSKA (reference sequence). There are 13 residues in the CDR3. The V end was cut by 6 bases, the J end by 2 bases, with 11 bases between. For the CDR3, the DNA is TGCAGTGCGAGACCTCTGGGCAATCAGCCCCAGCATTTT. It encodes CSARPLGNQPQHF.

This clonotype was found many times. The chain joins TRBV7-9 to TRBJ1-5; D unclear. The CDR3 is 11 residues long. Trimming pared 8 bases from V and 1 base from J, leaving 3 bases between. Looked up from germline, CDR1 is SEHNR and CDR2 is FQNEAQ (reference sequence). The CDR3 DNA is TGTGCCAGCGGCAGCAATCAGCCCCAGCATTTT. Translated: CASGSNQPQHF.

The rearrangement links TRBV5-1 to TRBJ2-1, with a possible D match to TRBD2 (6 bases). V was pared by 0 bases and J by 3 bases, with 10 bases between. CDR1 SGHRS and CDR2 YFSETQ come from the germline V gene. The CDR3 is made up of 15 amino acids. CDR3 sequence (DNA): TGCGCCAGCAGCTTGGCGCGGGGAATCTACAATGAGCAGTTCTTC. This sequence encodes CASSLARGIYNEQFF. The variable domain in full, with the rest retrieved from reference TRBV5-1 and TRBJ2-1, is KAGVTQTPRYLIKTRGQQVTLSCSPISGHRSVSWYQQTPGQGLQFLFEYFSETQRNKGNFPGRFSGRQFSNSRSEMNVSTLELGDSALYLCASSLARGIYNEQFFGPGTRLTVL.

The V and J genes are TRBV15 and TRBJ2-7; 7 bases are shared with TRBD1. The CDR3 is 14 residues long. V lost 2 bases, J lost 3 bases, and 4 bases stayed unmatched. Germline V gene lookup returns CDR1 LNHNV and CDR2 YYDKDF (reference sequence). CDR3 region: CATSRKGQYYEQYF. For the CDR3, the DNA is TGTGCCACCAGCAGAAAGGGACAGTACTACGAGCAGTACTTC. Variable domain in full (rest from reference TRBV15 and TRBJ2-7): DAMVIQNPRYQVTQFGKPVTLSCSQTLNHNVMYWYQQKSSQAPKLLFHYYDKDFNNEADTPDNFQSRRPNTSFCFLDIRSPGLGDTAMYLCATSRKGQYYEQYFGPGTRLTVT.

The chain carries TRBV7-9 and TRBJ2-5, with 7 bases that match TRBD1. Germline-derived CDR1 and CDR2 are SEHNR and FQNEAQ (reference sequence). After removal of 5 bases from V and 2 bases from J, the junction contained 5 bases not matched to a gene. This CDR3 region has 14 residues. DNA for the CDR3: TGTGCCAGCAGCATGACAGGGAATCAAGAGACCCAGTACTTC. This sequence encodes CASSMTGNQETQYF.

This clonotype was seen only a few times. The chain recombines TRBV4-3 with TRBJ2-5; D call uncertain. This CDR3 is 14 amino acids long. Germline V CDR1 and CDR2: LGHNA, YSLEER. The V end lost 4 bases, the J end lost 3 bases, and 12 bases lay between the germline ends. Here the CDR3 DNA reads TGCGCCAGCAGCCGGATCGTTAATAAAGAGACCCAGTACTTC. Translated: CASSRIVNKETQYF.

CDR3 sequence (DNA): TGTGCCAGCGACGGCGGGGTCTCCTACGAGCAGTACTTC. It specifies CASDGGVSYEQYF. J is TRBJ2-7 and V is TRBV2; a possible D gene is TRBD2 (6 bases). CDR1 SNHLY and CDR2 FYNNEI come from the germline V gene. The V gene lost 8 bases and the J gene lost 0 bases, with 11 bases spanning the gap. The CDR3 totals 13 residues.

This clonotype was counted ten times or more. The genes are TRBV20-1 and TRBJ2-3, with 9 bases that match TRBD2. Germline V gene data show CDR1 as DFQATT and CDR2 as SNEGSKA (reference sequence). The V gene end was trimmed by 0 bases and the J gene end by 1 base; junction bases not matched to a gene: 11. There are 18 residues in the CDR3. The CDR3 loop is CSARDNRLADTRTDTQYF. The CDR3 bases are TGCAGTGCTAGAGATAACAGACTAGCGGACACCCGCACAGATACGCAGTATTTT.

This clonotype was recorded a few times. The chain joins TRBV20-1 to TRBJ2-1; D not certain. The CDR3 is 11 residues long. CDR1 DFQATT and CDR2 SNEGSKA come from the germline V gene (reference sequence). The CDR3 spells CSVVIYNEQFF. The CDR3, as DNA: TGCAGCGTGGTCATCTACAATGAGCAGTTCTTC.

This chain joins TRBV27 and TRBJ2-7, with D possibly being TRBD1 (5 bases). CDR3 length: 15 residues. Germline V gene lookup returns CDR1 MNHEY and CDR2 SMNVEV (reference sequence). V was trimmed by 0 bases and J by 2 bases, leaving 11 bases between them. CDR3 residues: CASSLSSGLAYEQYV. CDR3 DNA sequence: TGTGCCAGCAGTTTATCTTCAGGGTTGGCCTACGAGCAGTACGTC.

This clonotype was seen repeatedly, ten times or more. The chain carries TRBV7-2 and TRBJ2-3, with TRBD2 identical over 7 bases. The CDR3 has 17 residues. The V segment lost 0 bases and the J segment 0 bases; nucleotides outside the gene matches: 6. The V gene's germline CDR1 is SGHTA and CDR2 FQGNSA. The CDR3 loop is CASSLARLRGSTDTQYF. The CDR3 nucleotides are TGTGCCAGCAGCTTAGCGCGCTTGCGGGGGAGCACAGATACGCAGTATTTT.

This clonotype was observed many times. The rearrangement uses TRBV29-1 and TRBJ2-1; unclear D gene. V dropped 4 bases and J dropped 5 bases, with 18 bases sitting between them. CDR1 SQVTM and CDR2 ANQGSEA come from the germline V gene. CDR3 length: 15 residues. The CDR3 region has the DNA TGCAGCGTTGGTACCCTATGGGGTAGCAACAATGAGCAGTTCTTC. It yields the protein CSVGTLWGSNNEQFF.

The V gene is TRBV25-1, the J gene TRBJ2-7; D remains unclear. Trimming removed 7 bases from V and 5 bases from J, with 15 bases in between. Per germline, CDR1 MGHDK and CDR2 SYGVNS. The CDR3 has 13 residues. The chain's CDR3 is CASIGRRRHEQYF. Written as DNA, the CDR3 is TGTGCCAGCATCGGGCGGCGTCGGCACGAGCAGTACTTC.

This chain uses TRBV29-1 with TRBJ2-2; 8 bases are shared with TRBD1. This CDR3 has 17 residues. With 4 bases clipped from V and 0 bases from J, the junction kept 10 bases outside the gene matches. Per germline, CDR1 SQVTM and CDR2 ANQGSEA. The CDR3 DNA sequence: TGCAGCGTTGCAGTGACAGGGGCATTCGCGAACACCGGGGAGCTGTTTTTT. It translates to CSVAVTGAFANTGELFF.

V usage is TRBV5-1 and J usage is TRBJ2-1; D uncertain. The CDR3 sequence is 13 residues long. V gave up 0 bases and J gave up 8 bases, with 9 bases separating them. Germline CDR1 SGHRS, CDR2 YFSETQ. The CDR3 loop is CASSLAVGHEQFF. CDR3 nucleotides: TGCGCCAGCAGCTTGGCCGTGGGCCATGAGCAGTTCTTC.

The sample holds a few counts of this clonotype. The DNA for the CDR3 is TGTGCCAGCCAGGAGGGCGCCCTGGTCCATGAGCAGTTCTTC. Translation: CASQEGALVHEQFF. This chain uses TRBV6-1 with TRBJ2-1, with a weak D call TRBD2 (6 bases). The germline V and J ends were trimmed by 8 bases and 8 bases, with 19 bases remaining between them. The germline gives CDR1 MNHNS, CDR2 SASEGT. CDR3 length equals 14 residues.

Many counts were recorded for this clonotype. The V gene is TRBV29-1, the J gene TRBJ2-5; D possibly uses TRBD1 or TRBD2 (7 bases each). The CDR3 is 15 residues long. Between the trimmed V and J ends, which lost 3 bases and 4 bases, there was a span of 18 bases. Looked up from germline, CDR1 is SQVTM and CDR2 is ANQGSEA. As DNA, the CDR3 is TGCAGCGTTGAGACAGGGAGGGCGATCGGAGAGACCCAGTACTTC. It yields the protein CSVETGRAIGETQYF.

This clonotype showed up just a few times. The chain joins TRBV28 to TRBJ2-7; TRBD1 agrees at 7 bases. Germline values: CDR1 MDHEN, CDR2 SYDVKM. This CDR3 spans 14 amino acids. V shed 5 bases, J shed 0 bases, and the junction held 4 bases outside the gene matches. As DNA, the CDR3 is TGTGCCAGCAGTCGGACAGGTAGCTCCTACGAGCAGTACGTC. This encodes CASSRTGSSYEQYV.

In this sample, this clonotype turned up many times. This chain links TRBV12-3 or TRBV12-4 with TRBJ1-6; D remains unclear. The CDR3 length is 14 residues. The V and J ends lost 4 bases and 9 bases respectively, with 13 bases between them. CDR3 protein: CASSSGVGGSPLHF. CDR3 coding DNA: TGTGCCAGCAGTTCTGGGGTCGGAGGTTCACCCCTCCACTTT.

This clonotype was recorded many times. The rearrangement joins TRBV10-2 to TRBJ2-3; a weak D match, TRBD2 (6 bases). CDR3 size: 12 residues. V gave up 8 bases and J gave up 0 bases, with 6 bases separating them. The V gene's germline CDR1 is WSHSY and CDR2 SAAADI. For the CDR3, the DNA is TGCGCCAGCGGGGGGAGCACAGATACGCAGTATTTT. Amino acid sequence: CASGGSTDTQYF.